The clone carrying this TCR beta chain has only a few counts. The data originate from a study of T-cell reconstitution after alpha-beta-depleted transplantation in children. Between the trimmed V and J ends, which lost 5 bases and 5 bases, there was a span of 16 bases. The CDR3 length is 15 residues. From germline, CDR1 is MDHEN and CDR2 SYDVKM. The library targeted TCRbeta and was prepared with unique molecular identifiers. MiXCR, run by TCRdb on the PCR reads, gives a single entry per CDR3 protein. The sample lists hundreds of thousands of distinct CDR3 sequences; 30% to 35% were seen once. The sequenced sample was PBMCs from the stem cell graft donor, obtained from the stem cell graft. This chain joins TRBV28 and TRBJ2-1; TRBD1 is a possible D gene (6 bases). The receptor's source is a human donor who donated a stem cell graft to a child with aplastic anemia. The CDR3 bases are TGTGCCAGCAGTGGACAGAGTTTGCCTGACAATGAGCAGTTCTTC. This encodes CASSGQSLPDNEQFF.